This TCR beta chain was sequenced for a study of CXCR3-negative and CXCR3-positive naive CD8 T cells. The study, taken as a whole, reports: A higher hydrophobicity marked the TRB CDR3s of CXCR3-positive naive cells versus CXCR3-negative naive cells. Cryopreserved PBMCs had partly decreased CXCR3 expression; fresh PBMCs were used in most assays.

Through 5' RACE with UMI labels, the TRB cDNA libraries were prepared. TCRdb derives one entry per CDR3 protein from the 5' RACE reads, leaving out DNA. The sample holds about 110,000 distinct CDR3 sequences. As for this clonotype: The antigen remains unidentified.

This receptor was identified in a human donor in good health. Some clones in this sample may be carry-over from other donors' samples. The sequencing sample was made of naive CXCR3+ CD8+ T cells from blood. Subset given: CD45RO-CCR7+CD27+CD95- naive CD8+ T cells expressing CXCR3 (TNR3+).

CDR3 protein: CASSSPSGTAYGYTF. The chain recombines TRBV13 with TRBJ1-2. In germline, CDR1 is PRHDT, CDR2 FYEKMQ (reference sequence). This CDR3 is built from 15 residues.